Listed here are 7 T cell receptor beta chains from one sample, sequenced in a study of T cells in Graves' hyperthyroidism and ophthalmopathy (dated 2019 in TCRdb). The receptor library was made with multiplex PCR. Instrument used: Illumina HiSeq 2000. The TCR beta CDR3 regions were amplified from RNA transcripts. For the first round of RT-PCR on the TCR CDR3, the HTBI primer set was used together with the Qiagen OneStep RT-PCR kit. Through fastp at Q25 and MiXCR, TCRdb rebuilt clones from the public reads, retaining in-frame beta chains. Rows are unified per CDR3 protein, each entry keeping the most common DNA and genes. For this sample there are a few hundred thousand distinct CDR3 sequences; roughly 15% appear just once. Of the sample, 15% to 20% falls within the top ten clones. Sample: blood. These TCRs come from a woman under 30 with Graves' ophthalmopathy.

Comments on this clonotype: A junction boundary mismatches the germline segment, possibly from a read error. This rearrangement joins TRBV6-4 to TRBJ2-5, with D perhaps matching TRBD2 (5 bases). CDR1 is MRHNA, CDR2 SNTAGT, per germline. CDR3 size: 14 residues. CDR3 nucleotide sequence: TGTGCCAGCAGTTATGGCCGCGGGCCAGAGACCCAATACTTC. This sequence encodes CASSYGRGPETQYF.

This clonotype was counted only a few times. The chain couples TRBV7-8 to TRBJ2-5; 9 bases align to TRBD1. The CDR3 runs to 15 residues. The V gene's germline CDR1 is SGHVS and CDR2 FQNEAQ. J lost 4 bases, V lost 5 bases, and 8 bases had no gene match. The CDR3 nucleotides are TGTGCCAGCAGCCTACAGGGGGCAGTGGGAGAGACCCAGTACTTC. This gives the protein CASSLQGAVGETQYF.

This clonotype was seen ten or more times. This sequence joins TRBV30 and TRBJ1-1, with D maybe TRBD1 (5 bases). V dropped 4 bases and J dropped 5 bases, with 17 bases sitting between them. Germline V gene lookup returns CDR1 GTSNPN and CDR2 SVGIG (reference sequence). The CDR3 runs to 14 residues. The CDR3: CAWTIGDFGTEAFF. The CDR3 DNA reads TGTGCCTGGACCATAGGGGATTTCGGGACTGAAGCTTTCTTT. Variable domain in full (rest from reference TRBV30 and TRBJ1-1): SQTIHQWPATLVQPVGSPLSLECTVEGTSNPNLYWYRQAAGRGLQLLFYSVGIGQISSEVPQNLSASRPQDRQFILSSKKLLLSDSGFYLCAWTIGDFGTEAFFGQGTRLTVV.

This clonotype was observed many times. The CDR3 sequence: CASNTGWVNTEAFF. DNA of the CDR3: TGTGCCAGTAATACAGGGTGGGTGAACACTGAAGCTTTCTTT. The rearrangement joins TRBV19 to TRBJ1-1; D perhaps matches TRBD1 (6 bases). CDR3 length: 14 amino acids. Germline-derived CDR1 and CDR2 are LNHDA and SQIVND (reference sequence). V shed 7 bases and J shed 0 bases, with 12 bases lying between them.

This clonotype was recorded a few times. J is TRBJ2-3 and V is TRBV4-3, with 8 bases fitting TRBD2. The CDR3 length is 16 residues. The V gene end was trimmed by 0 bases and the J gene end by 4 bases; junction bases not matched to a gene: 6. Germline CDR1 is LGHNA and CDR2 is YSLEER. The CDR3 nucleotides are TGCGCCAGCAGCCAAGATCCAGCGGGAGCACCAGATACGCAGTATTTT. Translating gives CASSQDPAGAPDTQYF.

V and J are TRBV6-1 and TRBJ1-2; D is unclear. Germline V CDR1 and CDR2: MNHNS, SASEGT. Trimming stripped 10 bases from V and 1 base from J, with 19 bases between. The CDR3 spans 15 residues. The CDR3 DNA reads TGTGCCACCCGACTGGGAGGACTCTATAACTATGGCTACACCTTC. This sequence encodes CATRLGGLYNYGYTF.

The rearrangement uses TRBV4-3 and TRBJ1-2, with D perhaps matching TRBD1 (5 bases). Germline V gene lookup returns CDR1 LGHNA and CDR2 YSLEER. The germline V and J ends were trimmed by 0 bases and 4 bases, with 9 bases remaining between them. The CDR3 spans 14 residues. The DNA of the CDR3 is TGCGCCAGCAGCCAAGACAGGGCTACCTATGGCTACACCTTC. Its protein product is CASSQDRATYGYTF.